The 2 T cell receptor beta chains reported below all come from one sample, sequenced in a study of T cells after posttransplantation cyclophosphamide. The protocol was immunoSEQ multiplex PCR, while the TCRdb copy is restricted to in-frame clones and leaves out a portion. The sample contains tens of thousands of clones, roughly 73% of which appear only once. A marrow graft followed busulfan-fludarabine conditioning, with cyclophosphamide on days +3 and +4. Specimen: CD4+ T cells sorted from blood, collected around 2,000 days after a stem cell transplant with posttransplant cyclophosphamide. The origin of the receptors is a female patient aged 35-55 years who received an allogeneic stem cell transplant from a related donor, was CMV-positive, and had no GVHD. Some T cells may trace back to the graft donor.

The chain combines TRBV10-3 with TRBJ2-3, with D perhaps TRBD2 (5 bases). This CDR3 comprises 15 residues. The ends were cut back, 6 bases at V and 6 bases at J, with 19 bases in the middle. Germline V gene sequence: CDR1 ENHRY, CDR2 SYGVKD. The CDR3 loop reads CAISDWEKTRDTQYF. The CDR3, as DNA: TGTGCCATCAGCGACTGGGAGAAAACGAGGGATACGCAGTATTTT.

V and J are TRBV9 and TRBJ2-1, with D possibly matching TRBD2 (7 bases). Trimming removed 2 bases from V and 2 bases from J, with 11 bases in between. The CDR3 covers 15 residues. Germline-derived CDR1 and CDR2 are SGDLS and YYNGEE. CDR3 protein: CASSVGGGAYNEQFF. For the CDR3, the DNA is TGTGCCAGCAGCGTCGGAGGGGGGGCCTACAATGAGCAGTTCTTC.